Below, 25 T cell receptor beta chains from the same sample are listed, as sequenced in a study of blood T cell repertoires in COVID-19. The repertoire was sequenced with immunoSEQ multiplex PCR; TCRdb's copy has only in-frame clones and lacks some. The repertoire includes over 150,000 clones, over 80% of them detected once, and roughly 7.5% sits in the top ten. Sequenced sample: peripheral blood. The receptors come from a woman between 65 and 79 years old with COVID-19, enrolled during active disease.

The J gene is TRBJ2-3, the V gene TRBV18; 10 bases align to TRBD1. Unmatched junction bases numbered 2, after V lost 3 bases and J lost 5 bases. Germline V CDR1 and CDR2: KGHSH, LQKENI. The CDR3 is 14 residues long. For the CDR3, the DNA is TGTGCCAGCTCACCGACAGGGGGCAAAGATACGCAGTATTTT. This sequence encodes CASSPTGGKDTQYF.

This chain uses TRBV5-1 with TRBJ1-1, with unresolved D. Trimming took off 2 bases at V and 6 bases at J, with 11 bases between the two ends. CDR3 length: 13 amino acids. CDR1 and CDR2 from the germline V gene are SGHRS and YFSETQ. CDR3 sequence (DNA): TGCGCCAGCAGCTTATCCGGGAGACCTGAAGCTTTCTTT. Translating gives CASSLSGRPEAFF.

The V gene is TRBV3-1 (or the pseudogene TRBV3-2), the J gene TRBJ2-5; the match to TRBD2 covers 15 bases. Trimming cost V 1 base and J 4 bases; bases outside gene matches: 4. The germline gives CDR1 LGHDT, CDR2 YNNKEL (reference sequence). The CDR3 totals 17 residues. The CDR3 DNA reads as TGTGCCAGCAGCCAAGGGACTAGCGGGAGGGCCCGAGAGACCCAGTACTTC. Protein product: CASSQGTSGRARETQYF.

The gene calls are TRBV19 and TRBJ1-5; 8 nucleotides align to TRBD1. Germline V CDR1 and CDR2: LNHDA, SQIVND (reference sequence). The length of the CDR3 is 13 residues. The V gene end was trimmed by 7 bases and the J gene end by 4 bases; junction bases not matched to a gene: 3. DNA for the CDR3: TGTGCCAGTAACGGGGACAGGAATCAGCCCCAGCATTTT. Protein: CASNGDRNQPQHF.

This rearrangement joins TRBV19 to TRBJ2-7, with 8 bases aligning to TRBD1. The CDR3 is 14 amino acids. The ends lost 7 bases at V and 3 bases at J; junction bases unmatched: 8. Germline values: CDR1 LNHDA, CDR2 SQIVND (reference sequence). CDR3 in DNA: TGTGCCAGTACTCAGGGGGCTAGCGACTACGAGCAGTACTTC. Its translation: CASTQGASDYEQYF.

This rearrangement joins TRBV5-6 to TRBJ1-5, with TRBD1 matching over 10 bases. CDR1 is SGHDT, CDR2 YYEEEE, per germline. Germline trimming cut 2 bases from V and 5 bases from J; bases unmatched to any gene: 10. CDR3 length equals 17 residues. In nucleotides, the CDR3 is TGTGCCAGCAGCTTCTGGGACAGGGGAGTTTCCGATCAGCCCCAGCATTTT. The encoded protein is CASSFWDRGVSDQPQHF.

This chain connects TRBV18 to TRBJ1-6; tentative D call: TRBD1 (5 bases). V was shortened by 3 bases and J by 8 bases, with 11 bases between the two germline ends. The CDR3 totals 14 residues. Per the germline V gene, CDR1 is KGHSH and CDR2 is LQKENI. CDR3 sequence (DNA): TGTGCCAGCTCACCCCAGGGTCCATATTCACCCCTCCACTTT. Amino acids: CASSPQGPYSPLHF.

In the case of this clone: At one end, the junction sequence differs from germline, possibly due to a read error. This rearrangement joins TRBV7-9 to TRBJ2-7; D may be TRBD2 (5 bases). Germline CDR1 and CDR2: SEHNR and FQNEAQ (reference sequence). The CDR3 has 12 amino acids. The CDR3 nucleotides are TGTGCCAGCAGCGCCAGTACAGCGGTTCCGTTCTTC. Amino acid sequence: CASSASTAVPFF.

This clone was recorded only once. This chain links TRBV7-7 with TRBJ2-5; D perhaps matches TRBD1 (5 bases). CDR1 is SSHAT, CDR2 FNYEAQ, per germline (reference sequence). This CDR3 is 16 amino acids long. The V end was cut by 0 bases, the J end by 2 bases, with 13 bases between. CDR3: CASSLALGDSQETQYF. Here the CDR3 DNA reads TGTGCCAGCAGCTTAGCTCTAGGAGACAGTCAAGAGACCCAGTACTTC.

This rearrangement joins TRBV7-2 to TRBJ2-1, with D maybe TRBD2 (5 bases). Between the trimmed V and J ends, which lost 4 bases and 6 bases, there was a span of 13 bases. Germline V gives CDR1 SGHTA, CDR2 FQGNSA. This CDR3 is built from 14 residues. The CDR3, as DNA: TGTGCCAGCAGCTCTGCCCGAGGGCCCAATGAGCAGTTCTTC. Amino acid sequence: CASSSARGPNEQFF.

This clone has ten or more counts. The chain combines TRBV5-4 with TRBJ2-2; TRBD1 matches 9 bases. V lost 2 bases and J lost 6; bases outside the gene matches: 8. Germline V gene sequence: CDR1 SGHNT, CDR2 YYREEE (reference sequence). The CDR3 is 16 residues long. CDR3 nucleotide sequence: TGTGCCAGCAGCTTAGAAACAGGGGGCGCTTCCGGGGAGCTGTTTTTT. It encodes CASSLETGGASGELFF.

The J gene is TRBJ1-2, the V gene TRBV28; no definite D call. The V and J ends lost 4 bases and 0 bases respectively, with 12 bases between them. In germline, CDR1 is MDHEN, CDR2 SYDVKM. The CDR3 contains 15 residues. The CDR3 sequence: CASSSLELANYGYTF. In nucleotides, the CDR3 is TGTGCCAGCAGTTCACTGGAGTTAGCTAACTATGGCTACACCTTC.

This clone was counted once. Other DNA sequences in the same sample also yield this CDR3. V is TRBV28 and J is TRBJ2-5, with 13 positions matching TRBD2. The V segment lost 6 bases and the J segment 4 bases; nucleotides outside the gene matches: 2. This CDR3 spans 14 amino acids. The germline gives CDR1 MDHEN, CDR2 SYDVKM. The CDR3 region is CASRLAGGRETQYF. The CDR3 bases are TGTGCCAGCAGACTAGCGGGAGGGAGAGAGACCCAGTACTTC.

V gene TRBV19 combines with J gene TRBJ2-1, with TRBD2 matching 12 bases. Germline V CDR1 and CDR2: LNHDA, SQIVND (reference sequence). With 4 bases clipped from V and 9 bases from J, the junction kept 7 bases outside the gene matches. The CDR3 is 15 residues long. CDR3 nucleotides: TGTGCCAGTAGTAAACGACTAGCGGGAGAGGGTGAGCAGTTCTTC. This gives the protein CASSKRLAGEGEQFF.

The chain employs TRBV7-9 and TRBJ2-7; D possibly corresponds to TRBD1 (6 bases). Germline lookup yields CDR1 SEHNR and CDR2 FQNEAQ (reference sequence). V was clipped by 7 bases and J by 5 bases, with 9 bases between them. This CDR3 is 11 amino acids long. CDR3 coding DNA: TGTGCCAGCACCCAGGGGCACGAGCAGTACTTC. Translating gives CASTQGHEQYF.

J is TRBJ2-1 and V is TRBV19; 7 nucleotides align to TRBD2. This CDR3 has 16 residues. V gave up 4 bases and J gave up 0 bases; unmatched junction bases: 6. Looked up from germline, CDR1 is LNHDA and CDR2 is SQIVND (reference sequence). The CDR3: CASSTSGPSSYNEQFF. The DNA for the CDR3 is TGTGCCAGTAGTACTAGCGGTCCCAGCTCCTACAATGAGCAGTTCTTC.

V usage is TRBV7-6 and J usage is TRBJ2-3; no clear D gene. The ends were cut back, 4 bases at V and 4 bases at J, with 15 bases in the middle. This CDR3 has 15 residues. Germline V gene sequence: CDR1 SGHVS, CDR2 FNYEAQ. CDR3 sequence reads: CASSSRTYVPDTQYF. CDR3 bases: TGTGCCAGCAGCTCCCGAACCTATGTGCCAGATACGCAGTATTTT.

This clone appeared once. The chain is built from TRBV6-5 and TRBJ1-3; no firm D call. Per germline, CDR1 MNHEY and CDR2 SVGAGI. V lost 10 bases to trimming and J lost 8 bases, with 12 bases between them. CDR3 length: 11 amino acids. The CDR3 sequence is CATTTQDTIYF. CDR3 bases: TGTGCCACTACGACGCAGGACACCATATATTTT.

For this clone: The same CDR3 can be traced to other DNA sequences in this sample. The V and J genes are TRBV6-5 and TRBJ1-1, with D maybe TRBD1 (5 bases). Germline V gives CDR1 MNHEY, CDR2 SVGAGI. The CDR3 spans 13 residues. Deletions cut 5 bases from V and 2 bases from J, with 9 bases between. CDR3 sequence (DNA): TGTGCCAGCAGTCGACAGAGAAACACTGAAGCTTTCTTT. It translates to CASSRQRNTEAFF.

V and J are TRBV9 and TRBJ1-5; 11 bases line up with TRBD1. CDR1 is SGDLS and CDR2 is YYNGEE in the germline V gene. V shed 2 bases and J 6 bases; nucleotides not matched to a gene: 7. The CDR3 has 16 amino acids. DNA for the CDR3: TGTGCCAGCAGCGTCGGACAGGGGGCACTCGGTCAGCCCCAGCATTTT. Translation: CASSVGQGALGQPQHF.

The chain joins TRBV27 to TRBJ2-5; 8 bases align to TRBD1. Germline V lookup: CDR1 MNHEY, CDR2 SMNVEV (reference sequence). V dropped 5 bases and J dropped 6; count of bases not matched to a gene: 8. This CDR3 comprises 14 residues. The CDR3 loop reads CASSPLDRVKTQYF. As DNA, the CDR3 is TGTGCCAGCAGTCCCTTGGACAGGGTAAAGACCCAGTACTTC.

The chain links TRBV28 to TRBJ2-5, with 9 nucleotides matching TRBD1. J lost 5 bases, V lost 6 bases, and 10 bases had no gene match. Germline assignment: CDR1 MDHEN and CDR2 SYDVKM. CDR3 length: 15 amino acids. The CDR3 DNA sequence: TGTGCCAGCAGCCGACCGGACAGGGGTGGTGAGACCCAGTACTTC. Protein: CASSRPDRGGETQYF.

The chain carries TRBV5-5 and TRBJ1-1; no definite D call. CDR1 and CDR2 (germline): SGHKS, YYEKEE (reference sequence). The V and J ends lost 2 bases and 3 bases respectively, with 11 bases between them. CDR3 length: 14 residues. DNA of the CDR3: TGTGCCAGCAGCTTCCATCCGGCGGACACTGAAGCTTTCTTT. This gives the protein CASSFHPADTEAFF.

The chain uses TRBV7-6 and TRBJ2-7; TRBD1 matches 7 bases. CDR1 and CDR2 from the germline V gene are SGHVS and FNYEAQ. V lost 5 bases to trimming and J lost 0 bases; unmatched junction nucleotides: 13. This CDR3 contains 17 residues. In DNA form, the CDR3 reads TGTGCCAGCAGCCCTGTACCCCGGGACAGAAGCTCCTACGAGCAGTACTTC. The encoded protein is CASSPVPRDRSSYEQYF.

The chain has TRBV5-1 and TRBJ2-1, with D maybe TRBD2 (6 bases). V dropped 0 bases and J dropped 8 bases, with 15 bases sitting between them. The CDR3 is made up of 15 amino acids. Germline V gene lookup returns CDR1 SGHRS and CDR2 YFSETQ. The CDR3 bases are TGCGCCAGCAGCTTGGCCCCGGGAGAGGCTTATGAGCAGTTCTTC. Protein: CASSLAPGEAYEQFF.